The text below deals with one T cell receptor (beta chain). Its matching antigen is unknown. This sample is drawn from a study of cytomegalovirus exposure and HLA in healthy donors. Findings and limits, study-wide: A later analysis associated 15,000 to 20,000 TCR beta sequences with HLA alleles at a 0.05 false discovery rate. Trimming of TCR beta V- and J-genes showed a link, identified in a later analysis, to a missense DCLRE1C variant. Among CMV-associated TCR beta chains, most appeared HLA-restricted in a later analysis.

PCR amplification relied on 60 Vbeta primers (plus 13 Jbeta primers). The data were produced by immunoSEQ multiplex PCR, yet TCRdb's version contains in-frame clones alone and is incomplete. The table includes 85,000 to 120,000 clones, 70% to 80% detected once. The TCR sequence derives from a male donor in good health and CMV-seropositive. Source material: PBMCs.

CDR3 nucleotide sequence: TGTGCCAGCAGCTTTCGCCGTTCCGGGACTAGCGGGAGGCCCTACGAGCAGTACTTC. Translation gives CASSFRRSGTSGRPYEQYF. The V and J genes are TRBV5-4 and TRBJ2-5; 15 bases line up with TRBD2. The DNA end is a closer match to TRBJ2-7, so the J assignment may be wrong. This CDR3 is built from 19 residues. The V gene's germline CDR1 is SGHNT and CDR2 YYREEE (reference sequence).